This TCR beta chain was found in a study of OX40 agonist ivuxolimab in advanced cancers. Germline loops: CDR1 SEHNR, CDR2 FQNEAQ (reference sequence). The V gene lost 1 base and the J gene lost 3 bases, with 10 bases spanning the gap. The CDR3 runs 14 residues. On this clone itself: This CDR3 is also generated by other DNA sequences in the sample.

Assay used: immunoSEQ multiplex PCR; TCRdb lists only in-frame clones, some missing. The sample has roughly 92,000 clones, about 90% seen once. The rearrangement links TRBV7-9 to TRBJ2-7; D is possibly TRBD1 (6 bases). This receptor was taken from an adult with an advanced solid tumor such as melanoma, head and neck, liver or kidney cancer. Specimen: CD4+ or CD8+ T cells sorted from blood, collected in a trial of the OX40 agonist ivuxolimab. The CDR3 bases are TGTGCCAGCAGCTTAGGAACAGGGAGCTACGAGCAGTACTTC. Translated, it gives CASSLGTGSYEQYF.